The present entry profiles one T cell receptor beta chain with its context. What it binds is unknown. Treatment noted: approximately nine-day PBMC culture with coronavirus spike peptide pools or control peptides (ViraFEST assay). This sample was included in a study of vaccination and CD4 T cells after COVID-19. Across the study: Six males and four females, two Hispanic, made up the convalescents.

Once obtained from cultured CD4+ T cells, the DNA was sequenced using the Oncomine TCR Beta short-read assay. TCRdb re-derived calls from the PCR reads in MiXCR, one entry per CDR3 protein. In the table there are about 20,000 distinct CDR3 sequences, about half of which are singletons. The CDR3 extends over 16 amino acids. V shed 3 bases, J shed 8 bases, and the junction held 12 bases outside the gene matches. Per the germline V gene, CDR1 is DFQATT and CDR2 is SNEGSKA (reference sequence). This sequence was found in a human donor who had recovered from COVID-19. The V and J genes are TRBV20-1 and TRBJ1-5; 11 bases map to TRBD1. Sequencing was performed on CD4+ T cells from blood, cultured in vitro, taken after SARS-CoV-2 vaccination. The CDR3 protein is CSASGQGAPTRKPQHF. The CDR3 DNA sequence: TGCAGTGCTAGTGGACAGGGGGCGCCGACTAGAAAGCCCCAGCATTTT.